This entry features one T cell receptor beta chain sequence. This sample is drawn from a study of blood T cell repertoires in COVID-19. Across the whole study: Sites across the United States, Italy and Spain contributed samples from acute and convalescent COVID-19. From T cells, B-cell-depleted T cells, or PBMCs came the material, which was cDNA or gDNA.

Per the authors' pipeline: Amplification of reference gene primers provided the estimated nucleated cell counts. Profiled with immunoSEQ multiplex PCR; TCRdb holds only in-frame clones, not every one. The DNA gave D and trimming, while V, J and clone size come from that table. The sample holds just over 300,000 clones, approximately 90% seen once. The V gene end was trimmed by 5 bases and the J gene end by 4 bases; junction bases not matched to a gene: 7. Germline-derived CDR1 and CDR2 are SGHTA and FQGNSA. The CDR3 spans 15 residues. The clonotype originates from a man aged 18 to 30 with active or convalescent COVID-19. The sequenced material came from peripheral blood. V is TRBV7-2 and J is TRBJ2-5; TRBD2 matches at 10 bases. DNA of the CDR3: TGTGCCAGCAGCCCGGTTGCTAGCGGGGGAGAGACCCAGTACTTC. As protein: CASSPVASGGETQYF.